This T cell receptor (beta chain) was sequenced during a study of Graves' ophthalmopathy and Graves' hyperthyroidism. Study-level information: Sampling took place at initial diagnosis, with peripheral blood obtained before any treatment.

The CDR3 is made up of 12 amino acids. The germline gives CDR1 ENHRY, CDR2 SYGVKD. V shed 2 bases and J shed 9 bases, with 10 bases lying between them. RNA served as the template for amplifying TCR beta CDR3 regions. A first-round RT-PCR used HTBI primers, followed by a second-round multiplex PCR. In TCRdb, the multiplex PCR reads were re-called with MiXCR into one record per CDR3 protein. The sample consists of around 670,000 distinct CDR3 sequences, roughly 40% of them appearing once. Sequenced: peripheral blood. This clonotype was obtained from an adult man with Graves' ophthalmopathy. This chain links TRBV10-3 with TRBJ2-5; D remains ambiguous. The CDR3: CAISESNQPQYF. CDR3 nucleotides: TGTGCCATCAGTGAGAGCAATCAGCCCCAGTACTTC.